This T cell receptor beta chain was identified in a study of cytomegalovirus exposure and HLA in healthy donors. The PCR employed 60 Vbeta primers together with 13 Jbeta primers. The method was immunoSEQ multiplex PCR; TCRdb's version includes in-frame clones alone and lacks a portion of them. The sample holds about 55,000 clones, 65% to 80% seen once. Note on this clone: What it binds is not known.

Broader study findings: Most TCR sequences proved rare, with some public TCRs found in many donors. A missense variant in DCLRE1C was later tied to TCR beta V- and J-gene trimming.

There are 14 residues in the CDR3. CDR1 is SQVTM, CDR2 ANQGSEA, per germline. V was clipped by 4 bases and J by 7 bases; unmatched bases: 8. V is TRBV29-1 and J is TRBJ2-1; the match to TRBD1 covers 9 bases. Sequencing was performed on PBMCs. This clonotype originated in a man aged 35-49 years in good health and CMV-seropositive. The CDR3 nucleotides read TGCAGCGTTGGGGGAAGGGACAGGGATAATGAGCAGTTCTTC. It codes for CSVGGRDRDNEQFF.